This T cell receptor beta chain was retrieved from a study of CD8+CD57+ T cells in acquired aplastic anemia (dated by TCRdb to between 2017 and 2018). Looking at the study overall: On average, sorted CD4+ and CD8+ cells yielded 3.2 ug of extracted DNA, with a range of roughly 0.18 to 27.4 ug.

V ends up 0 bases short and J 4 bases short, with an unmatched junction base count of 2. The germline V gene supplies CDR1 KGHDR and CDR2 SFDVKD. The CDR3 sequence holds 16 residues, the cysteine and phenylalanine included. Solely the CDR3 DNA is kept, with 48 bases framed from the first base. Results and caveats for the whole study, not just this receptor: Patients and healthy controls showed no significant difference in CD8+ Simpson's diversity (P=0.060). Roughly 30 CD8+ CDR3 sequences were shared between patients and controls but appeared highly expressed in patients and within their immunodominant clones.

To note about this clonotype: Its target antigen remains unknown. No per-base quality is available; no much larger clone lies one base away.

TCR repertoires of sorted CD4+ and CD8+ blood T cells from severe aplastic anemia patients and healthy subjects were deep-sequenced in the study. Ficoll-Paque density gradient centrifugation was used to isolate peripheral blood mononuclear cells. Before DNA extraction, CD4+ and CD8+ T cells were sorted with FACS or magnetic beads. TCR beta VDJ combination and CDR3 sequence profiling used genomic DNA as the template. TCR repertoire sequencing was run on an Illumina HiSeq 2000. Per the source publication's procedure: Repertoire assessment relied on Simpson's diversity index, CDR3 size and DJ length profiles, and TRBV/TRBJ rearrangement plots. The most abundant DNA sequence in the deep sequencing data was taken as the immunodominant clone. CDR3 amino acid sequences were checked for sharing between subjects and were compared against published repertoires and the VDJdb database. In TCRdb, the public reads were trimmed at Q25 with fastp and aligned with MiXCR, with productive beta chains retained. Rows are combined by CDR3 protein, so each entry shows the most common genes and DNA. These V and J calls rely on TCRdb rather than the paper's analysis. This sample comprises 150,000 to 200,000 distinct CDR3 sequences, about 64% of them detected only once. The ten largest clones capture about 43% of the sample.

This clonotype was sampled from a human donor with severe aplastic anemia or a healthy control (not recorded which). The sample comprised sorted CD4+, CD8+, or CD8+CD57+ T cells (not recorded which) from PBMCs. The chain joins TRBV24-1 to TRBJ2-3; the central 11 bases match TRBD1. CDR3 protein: CATSDLWDRGADTQYF. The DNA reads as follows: TGTGCCACCAGTGATTTGTGGGACAGGGGGGCAGATACGCAGTATTTT.